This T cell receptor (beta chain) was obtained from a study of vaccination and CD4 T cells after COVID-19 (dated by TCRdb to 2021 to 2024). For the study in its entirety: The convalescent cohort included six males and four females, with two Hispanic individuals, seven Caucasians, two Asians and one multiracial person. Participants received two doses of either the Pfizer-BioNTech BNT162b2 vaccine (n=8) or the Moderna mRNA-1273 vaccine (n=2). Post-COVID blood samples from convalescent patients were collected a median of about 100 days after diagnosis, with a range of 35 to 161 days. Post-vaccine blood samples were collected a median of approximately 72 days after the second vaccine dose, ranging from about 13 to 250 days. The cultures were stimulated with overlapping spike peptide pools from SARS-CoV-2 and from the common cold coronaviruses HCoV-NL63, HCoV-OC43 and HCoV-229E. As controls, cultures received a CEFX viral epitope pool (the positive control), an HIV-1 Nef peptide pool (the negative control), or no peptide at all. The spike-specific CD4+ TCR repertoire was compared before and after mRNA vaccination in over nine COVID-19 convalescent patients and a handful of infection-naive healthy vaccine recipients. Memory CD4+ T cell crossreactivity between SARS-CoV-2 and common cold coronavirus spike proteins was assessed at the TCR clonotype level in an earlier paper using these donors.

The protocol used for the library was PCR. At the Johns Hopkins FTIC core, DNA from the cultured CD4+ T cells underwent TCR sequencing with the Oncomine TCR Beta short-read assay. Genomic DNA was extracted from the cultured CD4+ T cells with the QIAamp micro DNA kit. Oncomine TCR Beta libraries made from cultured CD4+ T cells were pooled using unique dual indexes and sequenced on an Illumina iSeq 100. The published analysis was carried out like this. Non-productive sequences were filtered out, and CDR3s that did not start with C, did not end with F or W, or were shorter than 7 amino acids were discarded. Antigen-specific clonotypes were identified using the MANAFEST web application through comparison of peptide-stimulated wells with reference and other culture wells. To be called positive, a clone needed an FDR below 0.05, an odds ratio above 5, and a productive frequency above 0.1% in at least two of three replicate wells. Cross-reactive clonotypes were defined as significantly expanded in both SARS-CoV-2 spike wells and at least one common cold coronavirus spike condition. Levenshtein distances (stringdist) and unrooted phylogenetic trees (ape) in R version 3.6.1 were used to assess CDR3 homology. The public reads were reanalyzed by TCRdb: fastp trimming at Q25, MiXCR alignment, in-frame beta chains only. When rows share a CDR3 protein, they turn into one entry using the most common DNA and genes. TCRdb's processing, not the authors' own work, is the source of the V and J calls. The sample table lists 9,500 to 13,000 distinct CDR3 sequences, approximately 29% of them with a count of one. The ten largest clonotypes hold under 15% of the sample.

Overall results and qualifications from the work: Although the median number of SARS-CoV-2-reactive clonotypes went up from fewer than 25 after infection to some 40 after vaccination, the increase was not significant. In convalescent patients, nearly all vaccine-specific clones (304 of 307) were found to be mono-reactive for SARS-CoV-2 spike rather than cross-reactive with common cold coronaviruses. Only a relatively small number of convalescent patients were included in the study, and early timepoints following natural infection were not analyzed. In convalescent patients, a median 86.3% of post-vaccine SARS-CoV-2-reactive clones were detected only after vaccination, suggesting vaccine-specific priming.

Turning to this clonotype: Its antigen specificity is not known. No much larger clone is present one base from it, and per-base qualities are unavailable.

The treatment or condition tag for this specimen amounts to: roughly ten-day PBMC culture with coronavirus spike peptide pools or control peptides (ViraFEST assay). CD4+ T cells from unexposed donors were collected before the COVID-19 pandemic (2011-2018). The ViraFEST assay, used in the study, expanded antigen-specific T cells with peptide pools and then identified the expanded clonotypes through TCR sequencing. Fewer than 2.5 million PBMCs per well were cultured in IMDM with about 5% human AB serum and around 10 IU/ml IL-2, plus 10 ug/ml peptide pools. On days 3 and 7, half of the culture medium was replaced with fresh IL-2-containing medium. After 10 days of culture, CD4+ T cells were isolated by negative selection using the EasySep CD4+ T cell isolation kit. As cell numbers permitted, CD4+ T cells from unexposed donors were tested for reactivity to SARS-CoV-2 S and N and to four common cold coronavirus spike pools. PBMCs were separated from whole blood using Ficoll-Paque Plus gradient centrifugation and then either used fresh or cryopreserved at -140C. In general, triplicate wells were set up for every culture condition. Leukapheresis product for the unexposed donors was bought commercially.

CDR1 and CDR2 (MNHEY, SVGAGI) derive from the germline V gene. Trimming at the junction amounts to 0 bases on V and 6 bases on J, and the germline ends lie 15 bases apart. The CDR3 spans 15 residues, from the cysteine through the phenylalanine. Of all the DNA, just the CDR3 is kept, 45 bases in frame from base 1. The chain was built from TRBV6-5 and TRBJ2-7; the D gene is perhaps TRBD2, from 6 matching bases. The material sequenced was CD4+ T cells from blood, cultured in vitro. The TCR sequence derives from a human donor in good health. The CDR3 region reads CASSYSWGRNGEQYF. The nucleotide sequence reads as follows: TGTGCCAGCAGTTACTCTTGGGGGAGGAATGGCGAGCAGTACTTC.